The sequence of this T cell receptor (beta chain) was determined in a study of T cell changes during pregnancy in multiple sclerosis. Germline V gene data show CDR1 as SEHNR and CDR2 as FQNEAQ (reference sequence). The CDR3 sequence is 15 residues long. Deletions cut 1 base from V and 2 bases from J, with 10 bases between. Here immunoSEQ multiplex PCR was the method, and the copy in TCRdb shows in-frame clones only, minus some. The data show 30,000 to 45,000 clones, around 93% seen once. The genes are TRBV7-9 and TRBJ2-3, with a possible D match to TRBD2 (6 bases). The TCR was taken from a female donor with multiple sclerosis, enrolled in a pregnancy study. This material consisted of CD4+ T cells from peripheral blood mononuclear cells, taken in the first trimester of pregnancy. CDR3 sequence (DNA): TGTGCCAGCAGCTTAGTAGGGACTCACACAGATACGCAGTATTTT. This gives the protein CASSLVGTHTDTQYF.